Shown below are 25 T cell receptor beta chains from a single sample sequenced in a study of Graves' ophthalmopathy and Graves' hyperthyroidism. Transcripts of RNA were the source for amplifying TCR beta CDR3 regions. HTBI primers primed a first-round RT-PCR, and a second-round multiplex PCR followed. TCRdb ran MiXCR on the multiplex PCR reads and lists one entry per CDR3 protein. The sample holds about 740,000 distinct CDR3 sequences, 40% seen once. The specimen sequenced was peripheral blood. These receptors were taken from an adult man with Graves' ophthalmopathy.

This clonotype was detected only once. The chain links TRBV28 to TRBJ2-7; 7 positions match TRBD1. From germline, CDR1 is MDHEN and CDR2 SYDVKM. V shed 4 bases, J shed 6 bases, and the junction held 12 bases outside the gene matches. The CDR3 contains 15 residues. This CDR3 reads CASSSQTGYLTEQYF. As DNA, the CDR3 is TGTGCCAGCAGTTCCCAGACAGGGTATCTGACCGAGCAGTACTTC.

This chain links TRBV7-2 with TRBJ2-6; 10 bases align to TRBD2. Germline V CDR1 and CDR2: SGHTA, FQGNSA. The CDR3 covers 17 residues. V was clipped by 2 bases and J by 4 bases; unmatched bases: 5. CDR3 nucleotides: TGTGCCAGCAGCTTATCTAGCGGGAGTTCAGGGGCCAACGTCCTGACTTTC. It is translated as CASSLSSGSSGANVLTF. Full variable domain (remainder filled in from reference TRBV7-2 and TRBJ2-6): GAGVSQSPSNKVTEKGKDVELRCDPISGHTALYWYRQSLGQGLEFLIYFQGNSAPDKSGLPSDRFSAERTGGSVSTLTIQRTQQEDSAVYLCASSLSSGSSGANVLTFGAGSRLTVL.

This clonotype has at least ten counts. This chain links TRBV7-2 with TRBJ1-2, with TRBD1 matching 7 bases. Per the germline V gene, CDR1 is SGHTA and CDR2 is FQGNSA. The CDR3 extends over 15 amino acids. The V segment lost 5 bases and the J segment 8 bases; nucleotides outside the gene matches: 14. The CDR3 DNA sequence: TGTGCCAGCAGCATATGGACAGGTGGCCTATACGGCTACACCTTC. As protein: CASSIWTGGLYGYTF.

This clonotype was seen just once. An end of the junction differs from the germline gene, which may be a read error. The chain joins TRBV7-1 to TRBJ1-1; D is perhaps TRBD1 (5 bases). TRBV7-1 qualifies as an ORF whose function is uncertain. The CDR3 runs 15 residues. The CDR3 nucleotides are TGTGCCCGCAGCTCGATCGGGGCAGTGAACACTGAAGCTTTCTTT. Translating it yields CARSSIGAVNTEAFF.

This clonotype came up a few times. The V and J genes are TRBV6-2 or TRBV6-3 and TRBJ2-6; D gene unclear. The CDR3 totals 13 residues. V lost 9 bases, J lost 0 bases, and 6 bases lay in between. CDR1 and CDR2 from the germline V gene are MNHEY and SVGEGT. The DNA for the CDR3 is TGTGCCAGTTGCATCTCTGGGGCCAACGTCCTGACTTTC. This gives the protein CASCISGANVLTF.

This clonotype was seen many times. The rearrangement uses TRBV14 and TRBJ1-6, with D uncertain. Trimming shortened V by 4 bases and J by 8 bases, and 6 bases separated the two germline ends. CDR1 is SGHDN and CDR2 is FVKESK in the germline V gene. The CDR3 is 12 amino acids. CDR3 loop: CASSRSDSPLHF. As DNA, the CDR3 is TGTGCCAGCAGCCGAAGTGATTCACCCCTCCACTTT.

This clonotype is a singleton in its sample. The rearrangement joins TRBV10-2 to TRBJ1-4; unclear D gene. V dropped 6 bases and J dropped 0 bases, with 11 bases sitting between them. The CDR3 covers 15 residues. Germline CDR1 WSHSY, CDR2 SAAADI. CDR3 amino acids: CASSLEPSTNEKLFF. CDR3 in DNA: TGCGCCAGCAGCCTTGAGCCCTCAACTAATGAAAAACTGTTTTTT.

V and J are TRBV29-1 and TRBJ2-7; 9 bases map to TRBD1. Losses at the gene ends were 7 bases for V and 2 bases for J; bases not matched to a gene: 6. The CDR3 spans 13 residues. The germline gives CDR1 SQVTM, CDR2 ANQGSEA. The CDR3: CSARTGATYEQYF. The CDR3 bases are TGCAGCGCTAGGACAGGGGCTACCTACGAGCAGTACTTC.

This clonotype appeared many times. This chain connects TRBV10-3 to TRBJ2-5; D tentatively fits TRBD1 or TRBD2 (6 bases each). CDR1 and CDR2 from the germline V gene are ENHRY and SYGVKD. The CDR3 length is 14 residues. Trimming left V 4 bases short and J 1 base short, with 10 bases between. This chain's CDR3 is CAISGRDTQETQYF. DNA of the CDR3: TGTGCCATCAGTGGGCGGGACACCCAAGAGACCCAGTACTTC.

There are many counts of this clonotype. This chain links TRBV25-1 with TRBJ2-2, with 9 positions matching TRBD1. The CDR3 runs to 15 residues. Germline trimming cut 6 bases from V and 5 bases from J; bases unmatched to any gene: 7. From germline, CDR1 is MGHDK and CDR2 SYGVNS. In DNA, the CDR3 is TGTGCCAGCAGCCGGACAGGGGTAAAAACCGGGGAGCTGTTTTTT. Translating it yields CASSRTGVKTGELFF.

About this clonotype: One junction end disagrees with the germline gene, perhaps due to a read error. The chain employs TRBV10-3 and TRBJ1-2, with D maybe TRBD1 (5 bases). CDR3 length equals 14 residues. Germline CDR1 reads ENHRY; CDR2 reads SYGVKD. CDR3: CASSEGAGPHGYTF. The CDR3 bases are TGTGCCAGCAGTGAAGGGGCAGGGCCACATGGCTACACCTTC.

Turning to this clonotype: Given a much more abundant clone one base away, this may be a read error. Likely a read error: the CDR3 ends without its conserved phenylalanine or tryptophan. J is TRBJ2-5 and V is TRBV29-1; TRBD1 agrees at 10 bases. Germline values: CDR1 SQVTM, CDR2 ANQGSEA. V trimming: 7 bases; J trimming: 5 bases; junction bases outside the gene matches: 4. This CDR3 spans 12 amino acids. CDR3 in DNA: TGCAGCGGGGACAGGGGTGAGGAGACCCAGTACCTC. Translated, it gives CSGDRGEETQYL.

J is TRBJ1-2 and V is TRBV2, with a tentative D call TRBD1 (5 bases). Between the trimmed V and J ends, which lost 4 bases and 8 bases, there was a span of 14 bases. The CDR3 is 13 residues long. The V gene's germline CDR1 is SNHLY and CDR2 FYNNEI. CDR3 coding DNA: TGTGCCAGCAGTGTAGGGACTAGCGGGGGCTACACCTTC. This sequence encodes CASSVGTSGGYTF.

This sequence joins TRBV30 and TRBJ1-6; 9 nucleotides match TRBD1. J gave up 11 bases and V 2 bases, and 10 bases lay outside the gene matches. This CDR3 comprises 15 residues. In germline, CDR1 is GTSNPN, CDR2 SVGIG (reference sequence). The CDR3 reads CAWSLPGTGTAPLHF. The CDR3 region has the DNA TGTGCCTGGAGTTTACCCGGGACAGGGACCGCACCCCTCCACTTT. The full variable domain, its missing parts supplied by reference TRBV30 and TRBJ1-6, is SQTIHQWPATLVQPVGSPLSLECTVEGTSNPNLYWYRQAAGRGLQLLFYSVGIGQISSEVPQNLSASRPQDRQFILSSKKLLLSDSGFYLCAWSLPGTGTAPLHFGNGTRLTVT.

This clonotype has at least ten counts. V gene TRBV29-1 combines with J gene TRBJ1-1; the D gene is possibly TRBD1 (6 bases). V was clipped by 6 bases and J by 4 bases, with 12 bases between them. This CDR3 comprises 12 residues. CDR1 SQVTM and CDR2 ANQGSEA come from the germline V gene. This CDR3 reads CSVDLGGTEAFF. In DNA form, the CDR3 reads TGCAGCGTAGATTTAGGGGGCACTGAAGCTTTCTTT.

The chain is built from TRBV20-1 and TRBJ1-1; 8 nucleotides match TRBD1. CDR3 size: 13 residues. J gave up 4 bases and V 1 base, and 2 bases lay outside the gene matches. The germline V gene encodes CDR1 DFQATT and CDR2 SNEGSKA (reference sequence). The CDR3 here is CSARGQGFTEAFF. CDR3 nucleotides: TGCAGTGCTAGAGGACAGGGGTTCACTGAAGCTTTCTTT.

This clonotype came up many times. The chain is built from TRBV10-3 and TRBJ1-5, with 10 bases identical to TRBD1. J was trimmed by 5 bases and V by 10 bases; bases with no gene match: 8. Germline CDR1 ENHRY, CDR2 SYGVKD. The CDR3 consists of 14 residues. The DNA of the CDR3 is TGTGCCACCCAGGGCGGGACAGGGGATCAGCCCCAGCATTTT. This gives the protein CATQGGTGDQPQHF.

The table lists this clonotype with many counts. The chain links TRBV7-2 to TRBJ2-7; D uncertain. From germline, CDR1 is SGHTA and CDR2 FQGNSA. The CDR3 runs 13 residues. Trimming cost V 4 bases and J 4 bases, with 11 bases left between them. This CDR3 is CASSSLTSYEQYF. CDR3 coding DNA: TGTGCCAGCAGCTCCCTAACAAGTTACGAGCAGTACTTC.

The V call is TRBV12-3 or TRBV12-4, the J call TRBJ1-4; no reliable D call. The V gene lost 3 bases and the J gene lost 8 bases, with 16 bases spanning the gap. This CDR3 comprises 15 residues. CDR3 nucleotides: TGTGCCAGCAGTTTGGCTTTTGGGGTTTGGGAAAAACTGTTTTTT. Protein: CASSLAFGVWEKLFF.

This clonotype was counted ten times or more. The chain uses TRBV7-9 and TRBJ1-1; D call uncertain. This CDR3 is built from 15 residues. Germline V gene sequence: CDR1 SEHNR, CDR2 FQNEAQ (reference sequence). V dropped 0 bases and J dropped 4 bases, with 12 bases sitting between them. The CDR3 spells CASSLAQGPSTEAFF. CDR3 bases: TGTGCCAGCAGCTTAGCCCAAGGCCCGAGCACTGAAGCTTTCTTT.

This clonotype appeared a few times. The chain recombines TRBV19 with TRBJ1-3; weak D call: TRBD1 (5 bases). This CDR3 has 16 residues. The ends were cut back, 6 bases at V and 1 base at J, with 16 bases in the middle. Per germline, CDR1 LNHDA and CDR2 SQIVND (reference sequence). CDR3 sequence: CASSPPRGNSGNTIYF. CDR3 in DNA: TGTGCCAGTAGCCCCCCGAGGGGTAATTCTGGAAACACCATATATTTT.

As to this clonotype: Its ends do not fully match the called genes, so a read error is possible. For the CDR3, the DNA is TGTGCCAGCAGTAAGGACAGACAGGCCCTCCACTTT. This codes for CASSKDRQALHF. This chain links TRBV24-1 with TRBJ1-6, with D perhaps TRBD1 (6 bases). Germline values: CDR1 KGHDR, CDR2 SFDVKD. CDR3 length: 12 amino acids.

This chain joins TRBV19 and TRBJ2-7; the match to TRBD2 covers 10 bases. This CDR3 comprises 14 residues. After removal of 8 bases from V and 3 bases from J, the junction contained 7 bases not matched to a gene. Germline values: CDR1 LNHDA, CDR2 SQIVND (reference sequence). The CDR3 sequence is CASSLAGVVYEQYF. The CDR3, as DNA: TGTGCCAGTTCTCTAGCGGGAGTCGTCTACGAGCAGTACTTC.

This rearrangement joins TRBV6-5 to TRBJ2-7; D might be TRBD1 (6 bases). CDR3 length equals 14 residues. The germline V gene has CDR1 MNHEY and CDR2 SVGAGI. Trimming cost V 2 bases and J 4 bases, with 12 bases left between them. CDR3 coding DNA: TGTGCCAGCAGTTACGGGGAAGGGGGATACGAGCAGTACTTC. Protein: CASSYGEGGYEQYF.

The V and J genes are TRBV2 and TRBJ1-5, with a possible D match to TRBD1 (6 bases). From germline, CDR1 is SNHLY and CDR2 FYNNEI. V lost 7 bases to trimming and J lost 3 bases, with 16 bases between them. There are 15 residues in the CDR3. The CDR3 nucleotides are TGTGCCAGCACCCCGCCGACAGGAAACAATCAGCCCCAGCATTTT. It codes for CASTPPTGNNQPQHF.